A selection of T cell receptor beta chains follows, all from one sample in a study of immune cell composition in non-small cell lung cancer. Method: immunoSEQ multiplex PCR; TCRdb's copy keeps in-frame clones and lacks some. Here the sample spans almost 4,000 clones, about 80% being singletons. The sequenced sample was lung tumor tissue. Receptors originate from a human donor with non-small cell lung cancer. Both conserved end residues are part of each CDR3. The D gene is left open where the match is weak.

d_call j_call cdr3_length v_call cdr3_aa
TRBD1 TRBJ2-5 17 TRBV28 CASSSQGAAVTFATQYF
- TRBJ2-7 13 TRBV28 CASYTPSSYEQYF
- TRBJ2-5 15 TRBV18 CASSPLQGQEETQYF
TRBD1 TRBJ1-1 15 TRBV6-5 CASRFSFTGVTEAFF
TRBD1 TRBJ2-7 14 TRBV28 CASSLAGTGNEQYF
- TRBJ2-2 13 TRBV6-5 CASSYGGFGELFF
- TRBJ2-2 15 TRBV14 CASSQGRALTGELFF
- TRBJ2-2 12 TRBV5-1 CASSQGTGELFF
- TRBJ2-7 15 TRBV27 CASSLGWGTTYEQYF
TRBD1 TRBJ1-4 14 TRBV7-8 CASSPWTGREKLFF
- TRBJ2-3 17 TRBV19 CASSIFWGYGLTDTQYF
- TRBJ1-5 12 TRBV7-8 CASSPFDQPQHF
TRBD1 TRBJ1-3 15 TRBV12-5 CASGLDRGSGNTIYF
TRBD2 TRBJ2-1 14 TRBV19 CASSMHAGGTWQFF
- TRBJ1-6 13 TRBV11-2 CASSPAGESPLHF
TRBD1 TRBJ2-7 14 TRBV7-9 CASSNGQAISEQYF
TRBD1 TRBJ1-5 13 TRBV7-3 CASSLRQGQPQHF
TRBD1 TRBJ1-3 17 TRBV5-4 CASSLGGQGAPGNTIYF
- TRBJ2-7 13 TRBV27 CASSLAGSYEQYF
- TRBJ2-3 16 TRBV9 CASSYGPEVRTDTQYF
TRBD1 TRBJ2-1 17 TRBV7-9 CASSLGQGGTNSNEQFF
TRBD1 TRBJ1-6 16 TRBV7-9 CASSHGQGFYNSPLHF
- TRBJ1-1 13 TRBV12-5 CASGYAGFTEAFF
TRBD1 TRBJ1-6 13 TRBV6-6 CASTRDSNSPLHF
TRBD2 TRBJ2-1 15 TRBV14 CASSLASGRRDEQFF
TRBD1 TRBJ2-7 13 TRBV27 CASSWGQGEEQYF
TRBD2 TRBJ2-7 14 TRBV10-1 CASSDGGSSYEQYF
- TRBJ2-7 15 TRBV27 CASSSTTWTAYEQYF
- TRBJ1-2 14 TRBV7-2 CASSFLSGGDGYTF
- TRBJ2-7 13 TRBV30 CAWSVTGPYEQYF
- TRBJ2-7 13 TRBV19 CASSGTPGGGQYF
TRBD2 TRBJ2-7 13 TRBV5-5 CASQAAGAYEQYF
- TRBJ2-5 11 TRBV20-1 CSARMRETQYF